These 15 T cell receptor beta chains share one sample of origin, sequenced in a study of T cell responses to AZD1222 COVID-19 vaccine. Clones were sequenced by immunoSEQ multiplex PCR, and TCRdb holds only the in-frame ones, with some missing. In the table there are about 130,000 clones, more than 70% of which are singletons. This specimen consisted of peripheral blood, obtained on day 0 of AZD1222 vaccination. These receptors were collected from an adult in good health.

V usage is TRBV3-1 (or the pseudogene TRBV3-2) and J usage is TRBJ1-2; TRBD1 might be the D (6 bases). V lost 8 bases and J lost 3, with 16 bases in between. The germline V gene has CDR1 LGHDT and CDR2 YNNKEL (reference sequence). The CDR3 has 14 amino acids. The CDR3 DNA reads TGTGCCAGCGGGGGTAGGGGGGAATACTATGGCTACACCTTC. As protein: CASGGRGEYYGYTF.

The chain joins TRBV27 to TRBJ1-1, with unresolved D. The V gene lost 5 bases and the J gene lost 1 base, with 20 bases spanning the gap. Germline assignment: CDR1 MNHEY and CDR2 SMNVEV (reference sequence). This CDR3 comprises 17 residues. CDR3 in DNA: TGTGCCAGCAGTCCTCTACGGTTTGGAGGGAGGAACACTGAAGCTTTCTTT. Translating it yields CASSPLRFGGRNTEAFF.

The chain uses TRBV4-3 and TRBJ1-2; TRBD1 matches 7 bases. The CDR3 loop spans 14 amino acids. Per the germline V gene, CDR1 is LGHNA and CDR2 is YSLEER. The junction had 10 bases not matched to a gene; V was cut back by 4 bases and J by 8 bases. CDR3 amino acids: CASSLRGQHEGYTF. The CDR3 coding sequence is TGCGCCAGCAGCCTTCGGGGACAGCATGAAGGCTACACCTTC.

This clone was counted a few times. The rearrangement uses TRBV4-3 and TRBJ2-7; D might be TRBD2 (5 bases). Germline V gives CDR1 LGHNA, CDR2 YSLEER. This CDR3 is built from 17 residues. Trimming pared 0 bases from V and 3 bases from J, leaving 18 bases between. CDR3: CASSQDHVGGGYYEQYF. The CDR3 bases are TGCGCCAGCAGCCAAGATCACGTAGGAGGCGGATACTACGAGCAGTACTTC.

The V gene is TRBV9, the J gene TRBJ2-7; no clear D gene. CDR1 and CDR2 from the germline V gene are SGDLS and YYNGEE. The CDR3 sequence is 13 residues long. Deletions cut 4 bases from V and 2 bases from J, with 10 bases between. CDR3 protein: CASSPGLTYEQYF. The DNA of the CDR3 is TGTGCCAGCAGCCCCGGCCTTACCTACGAGCAGTACTTC. Looking up the rest from reference TRBV9 and TRBJ2-7 gives the full variable domain: DSGVTQTPKHLITATGQRVTLRCSPRSGDLSVYWYQQSLDQGLQFLIQYYNGEERAKGNILERFSAQQFPDLHSELNLSSLELGDSALYFCASSPGLTYEQYFGPGTRLTVT.

The chain couples TRBV4-1 to TRBJ1-1, with D tentatively TRBD1 (5 bases). CDR1 is MGHRA and CDR2 is YSYEKL in the germline V gene. This CDR3 contains 13 residues. The V and J ends lost 1 base and 6 bases respectively, with 9 bases between them. The CDR3 reads CASSQGQGPEAFF. Written as DNA, the CDR3 is TGCGCCAGCAGCCAAGGGCAGGGCCCTGAAGCTTTCTTT.

This chain links TRBV15 with TRBJ1-2, with TRBD1 identical over 9 bases. The CDR3 contains 14 residues. After removal of 3 bases from V and 8 bases from J, the junction contained 7 bases not matched to a gene. CDR1 is LNHNV, CDR2 YYDKDF, per germline (reference sequence). CDR3 protein: CATSRTGGKVGYTF. In nucleotides, the CDR3 is TGTGCCACCAGCAGGACAGGGGGAAAAGTGGGCTACACCTTC.

The chain combines TRBV6-2 or TRBV6-3 with TRBJ1-2; D perhaps matches TRBD1 (5 bases). The germline V gene has CDR1 MNHEY and CDR2 SVGEGT. V dropped 6 bases and J dropped 4 bases, with 12 bases sitting between them. The CDR3 contains 13 residues. In nucleotides, the CDR3 is TGTGCCAGCAGCCCCAGGGTTGCCTATGGCTACACCTTC. This translates into CASSPRVAYGYTF.

The chain recombines TRBV15 with TRBJ2-7; perhaps TRBD2 as D (6 bases). Between the trimmed V and J ends, which lost 0 bases and 7 bases, there was a span of 13 bases. The germline CDR1 and CDR2 sequences are LNHNV and YYDKDF (reference sequence). The CDR3 is 14 residues long. Here the CDR3 reads CATSREVAGREQYF. The CDR3 DNA follows: TGTGCCACCAGCAGAGAGGTCGCGGGGCGGGAGCAGTACTTC. Variable domain in full (rest from reference TRBV15 and TRBJ2-7): DAMVIQNPRYQVTQFGKPVTLSCSQTLNHNVMYWYQQKSSQAPKLLFHYYDKDFNNEADTPDNFQSRRPNTSFCFLDIRSPGLGDTAMYLCATSREVAGREQYFGPGTRLTVT.

This clone was counted between two and nine times. The genes are TRBV28 and TRBJ1-6; 9 nucleotides agree with TRBD1. Looked up from germline, CDR1 is MDHEN and CDR2 is SYDVKM. The CDR3 has 15 amino acids. The V and J ends lost 6 bases and 6 bases, in that order; junction bases with no gene match: 6. For the CDR3, the DNA is TGTGCCAGCAGGGCGACGGGACAGGGTAATTCACCCCTCCACTTT. Its translation: CASRATGQGNSPLHF.

The chain recombines TRBV7-9 with TRBJ2-7, with 9 bases aligning to TRBD1. Germline V CDR1 and CDR2: SEHNR, FQNEAQ (reference sequence). After removal of 1 base from V and 2 bases from J, the junction contained 6 bases not matched to a gene. The CDR3 is 16 residues long. The CDR3 spells CASSLGHGTGPYEQYF. As DNA, the CDR3 is TGTGCCAGCAGCTTAGGGCACGGGACAGGGCCCTACGAGCAGTACTTC.

This clone was found once. This chain links TRBV3-1 (or the pseudogene TRBV3-2) with TRBJ2-3; the match to TRBD1 covers 9 bases. The V gene end was trimmed by 3 bases and the J gene end by 2 bases; junction bases not matched to a gene: 9. CDR3 length: 17 residues. Germline CDR1 reads LGHDT; CDR2 reads YNNKEL (reference sequence). The CDR3 loop is CASSQGGGQGPTDTQYF. The CDR3 coding sequence is TGTGCCAGCAGCCAGGGAGGGGGACAGGGCCCCACAGATACGCAGTATTTT.

The rearrangement links TRBV5-1 to TRBJ1-4, with D perhaps matching TRBD1 (5 bases). This CDR3 is built from 15 residues. Germline CDR1 SGHRS, CDR2 YFSETQ. Trimming left V 4 bases short and J 8 bases short, with 18 bases between. CDR3 amino acids: CASSGGLHGGEKLFF. The CDR3 region has the DNA TGCGCCAGCAGCGGCGGACTCCATGGGGGGGAAAAACTGTTTTTT.

The chain uses TRBV4-2 and TRBJ2-1; TRBD2 matches at 11 bases. CDR3 length: 16 residues. Germline V lookup: CDR1 LGHNA, CDR2 YNFKEQ. Trimming removed 3 bases from V and 6 bases from J; junction bases left unmatched: 7. This CDR3 reads CASSQDGTSGLNEQFF. CDR3 bases: TGTGCCAGCAGCCAGGACGGGACTAGCGGACTCAATGAGCAGTTCTTC.

The chain employs TRBV7-9 and TRBJ2-1, with D tentatively TRBD2 (5 bases). The CDR3 covers 13 residues. V dropped 3 bases and J dropped 8 bases, with 11 bases sitting between them. Germline V gene sequence: CDR1 SEHNR, CDR2 FQNEAQ (reference sequence). The CDR3 protein is CASSLSGVDEQFF. The DNA of the CDR3 is TGTGCCAGCAGCTTGTCCGGGGTCGATGAGCAGTTCTTC. The full variable domain, completed using reference TRBV7-9 and TRBJ2-1, is DTGVSQNPRHKITKRGQNVTFRCDPISEHNRLYWYRQTLGQGPEFLTYFQNEAQLEKSRLLSDRFSAERPKGSFSTLEIQRTEQGDSAMYLCASSLSGVDEQFFGPGTRLTVL.